These T cell receptor beta chains were read from a single sample in a study. TCRdb redid the calling of the 5' RACE reads with MiXCR, one entry per CDR3 protein. The sample has over 25,000 distinct CDR3 sequences, about a quarter seen once. Sequenced: naive CD4+ T cells sorted from a lymph node. These receptors originate from a female donor with breast cancer. CDR3s include the opening cysteine and the closing phenylalanine or tryptophan. Fields, in order: V gene, D gene, J gene, clone size, CDR3 DNA, CDR3 protein. A D gene is named only where the DNA matches it firmly. Not all rows give a size; the values are once, few, many and, for expanded clones, a class.

>TRBV3-1|NA|TRBJ2-2|once
TGTGCCAGCAGCCAGGGCCGCGGTTTCGGGACCGGGGAGCTGTTTTTT
CASSQGRGFGTGELFF
>TRBV6-6|NA|TRBJ1-1|few
TGTGCCAGCAGCACTGAGACGGGGGCCACTGAAGCTTTCTTT
CASSTETGATEAFF
>TRBV12-3/TRBV12-4|TRBD2|TRBJ2-4|few
TGTGCCAGCAGCCCGTACGGGGGGGGGCCCAACTTC
CASSPYGGGPNF
>TRBV7-3|TRBD1|TRBJ1-4|many
TGTGCCAGCAGCATCGGGACAGGGGGCGCGGGAGCCAAAAATGAAAAACTGTTTTTT
CASSIGTGGAGAKNEKLFF
>TRBV5-1|NA|TRBJ1-1|few
TGCGCCAGCAGCGGGGACGGATTGAACACTGAAGCTTTCTTT
CASSGDGLNTEAFF
>TRBV2|NA|TRBJ1-1|NA
TGTGCCAGCAGTGGGGAGGGCCGGGGGATTAACACTGAAGCTTTCTTT
CASSGEGRGINTEAFF
>TRBV20-1|NA|TRBJ2-1|NA
TGCAGTGCTAGAGCCCCCAATGACCACAATGAGCAGTTCTTC
CSARAPNDHNEQFF
>TRBV6-5|TRBD2|TRBJ2-2|NA
TGTGCCAGCAGTTCAGCAGCGGGGGAAACCGGGGAGCTGTTTTTT
CASSSAAGETGELFF
>TRBV4-1|TRBD2|TRBJ2-1|NA
TGCGCCAGCAGCCAAGTGGATATGGGACTAGCGGGTCGCAATGAGCAGTTCTTC
CASSQVDMGLAGRNEQFF
>TRBV7-8|NA|TRBJ1-6|NA
TGTGCCAGCAGCCTAGGACGGATCAATTCACCCCTCCACTTT
CASSLGRINSPLHF
>TRBV21-1|NA|TRBJ2-2|few
TGTGCCAGCAGCAAAGAATGCGCAGGGGACCCCGGGGAGCTGTTTTTT
CASSKECAGDPGELFF
>TRBV9|NA|TRBJ2-7|many
TGTGCCAGCAGCGTAGGGCAGGTCGGTGAGTACAGCGAGCAGTACTTC
CASSVGQVGEYSEQYF
>TRBV7-2|NA|TRBJ1-1|NA
TGTGCCAGCAGCTCTAACAGGCATGAGGGGAACACTGAAGCTTTCTTT
CASSSNRHEGNTEAFF
>TRBV27|NA|TRBJ2-3|NA
TGTGCCAGCAGTTTGAGGGCCTCACGCGGGGATACGCAGTATTTT
CASSLRASRGDTQYF
>TRBV29-1|NA|TRBJ2-7|few
TGCAGCGCCGGCGTGCGGTACGAGCAGTACTTC
CSAGVRYEQYF
>TRBV5-6|TRBD1|TRBJ2-7|NA
TGTGCCAGCAGCTCCGGGACAGCTTCCTACGAGCAGTACTTC
CASSSGTASYEQYF
>TRBV6-5|NA|TRBJ1-5|NA
TGTGCCAGCAGTTACTCGATCCTAGGGGATCCCCAGCATTTT
CASSYSILGDPQHF
>TRBV13|NA|TRBJ1-2|NA
TGTGCCAGCAGCCTACGGCGGGCAGTTAACTATGGCTACACCTTC
CASSLRRAVNYGYTF
>TRBV5-1|TRBD2|TRBJ2-7|many
TGCGCCAGCAGCTTCTCGACTAGCGGGAGGATATCCCGGTCCTACGAGCAGTACTTC
CASSFSTSGRISRSYEQYF
>TRBV4-2|NA|TRBJ2-7|few
TGTGCCAGCAGCCAAGATATCGAGGCGGGCTACGAGCAGTACTTC
CASSQDIEAGYEQYF
>TRBV20-1|NA|TRBJ1-2|many
TGCAGTGGTGTCATAGCTAACTATGGCTACACCTTC
CSGVIANYGYTF
>TRBV12-3/TRBV12-4|TRBD1|TRBJ1-5|once
TGTGCCAGCAGTCGCCGGGACAGGGGCAATCGGCCCCAGCATTTT
CASSRRDRGNRPQHF